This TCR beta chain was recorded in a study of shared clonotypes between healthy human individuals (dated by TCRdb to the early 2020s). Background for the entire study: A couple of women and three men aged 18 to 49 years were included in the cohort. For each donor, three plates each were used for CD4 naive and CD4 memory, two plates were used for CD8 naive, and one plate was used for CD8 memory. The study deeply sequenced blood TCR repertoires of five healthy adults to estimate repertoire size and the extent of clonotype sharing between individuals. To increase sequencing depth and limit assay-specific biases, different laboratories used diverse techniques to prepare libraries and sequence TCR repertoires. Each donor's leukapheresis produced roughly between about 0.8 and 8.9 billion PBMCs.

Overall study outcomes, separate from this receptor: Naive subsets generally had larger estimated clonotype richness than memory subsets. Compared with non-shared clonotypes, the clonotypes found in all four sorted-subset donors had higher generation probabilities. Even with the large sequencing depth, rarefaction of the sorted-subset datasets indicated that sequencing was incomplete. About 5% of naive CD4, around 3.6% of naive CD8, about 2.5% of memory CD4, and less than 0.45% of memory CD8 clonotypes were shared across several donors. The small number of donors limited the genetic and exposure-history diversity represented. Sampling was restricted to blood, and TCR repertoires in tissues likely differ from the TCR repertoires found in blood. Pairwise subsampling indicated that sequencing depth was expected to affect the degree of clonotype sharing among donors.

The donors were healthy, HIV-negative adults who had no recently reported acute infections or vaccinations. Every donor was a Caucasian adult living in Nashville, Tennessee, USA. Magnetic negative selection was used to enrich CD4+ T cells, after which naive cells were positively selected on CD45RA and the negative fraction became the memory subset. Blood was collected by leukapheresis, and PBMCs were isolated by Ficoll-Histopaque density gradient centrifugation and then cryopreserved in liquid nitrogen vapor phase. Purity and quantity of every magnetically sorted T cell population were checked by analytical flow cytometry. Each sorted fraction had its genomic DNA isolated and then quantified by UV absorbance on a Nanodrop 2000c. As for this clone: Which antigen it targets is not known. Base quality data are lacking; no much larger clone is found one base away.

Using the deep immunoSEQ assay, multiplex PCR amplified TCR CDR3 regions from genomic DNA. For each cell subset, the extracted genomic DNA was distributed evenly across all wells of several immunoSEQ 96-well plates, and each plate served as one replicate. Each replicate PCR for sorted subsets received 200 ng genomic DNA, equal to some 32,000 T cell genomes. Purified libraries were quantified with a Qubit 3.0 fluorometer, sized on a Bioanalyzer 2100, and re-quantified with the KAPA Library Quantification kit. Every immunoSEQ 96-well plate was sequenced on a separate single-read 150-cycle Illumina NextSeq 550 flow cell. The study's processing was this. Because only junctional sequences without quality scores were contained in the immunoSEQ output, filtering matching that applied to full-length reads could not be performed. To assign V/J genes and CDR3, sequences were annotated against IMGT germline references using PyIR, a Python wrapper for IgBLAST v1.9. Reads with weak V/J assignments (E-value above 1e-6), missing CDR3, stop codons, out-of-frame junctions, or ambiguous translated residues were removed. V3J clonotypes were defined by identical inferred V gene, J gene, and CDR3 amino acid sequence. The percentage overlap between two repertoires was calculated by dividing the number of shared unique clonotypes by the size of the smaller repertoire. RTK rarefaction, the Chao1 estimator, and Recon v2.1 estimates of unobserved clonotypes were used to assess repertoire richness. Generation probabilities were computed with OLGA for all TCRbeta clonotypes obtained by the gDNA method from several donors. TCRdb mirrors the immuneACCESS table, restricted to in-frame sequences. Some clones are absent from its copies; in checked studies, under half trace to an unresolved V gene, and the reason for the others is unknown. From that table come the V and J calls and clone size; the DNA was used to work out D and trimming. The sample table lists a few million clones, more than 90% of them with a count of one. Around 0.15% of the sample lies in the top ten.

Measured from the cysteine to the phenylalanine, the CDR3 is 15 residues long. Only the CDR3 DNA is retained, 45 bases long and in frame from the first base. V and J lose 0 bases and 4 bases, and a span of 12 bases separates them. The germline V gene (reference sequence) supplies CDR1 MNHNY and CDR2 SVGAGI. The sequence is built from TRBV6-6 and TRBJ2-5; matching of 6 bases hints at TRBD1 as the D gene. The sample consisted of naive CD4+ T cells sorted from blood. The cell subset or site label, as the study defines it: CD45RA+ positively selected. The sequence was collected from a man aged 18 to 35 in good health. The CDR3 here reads CASSYSGRGGETQYF. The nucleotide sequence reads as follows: TGTGCCAGCAGTTACTCGGGCAGGGGCGGAGAGACCCAGTACTTC.